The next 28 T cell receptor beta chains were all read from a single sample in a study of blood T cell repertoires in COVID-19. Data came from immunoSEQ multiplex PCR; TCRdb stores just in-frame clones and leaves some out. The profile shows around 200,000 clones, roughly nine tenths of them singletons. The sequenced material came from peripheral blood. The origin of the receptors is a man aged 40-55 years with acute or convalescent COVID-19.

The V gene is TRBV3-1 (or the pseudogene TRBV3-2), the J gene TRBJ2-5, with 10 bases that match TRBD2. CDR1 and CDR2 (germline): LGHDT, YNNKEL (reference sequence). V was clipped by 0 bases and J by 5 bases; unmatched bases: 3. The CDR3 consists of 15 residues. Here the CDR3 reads CASSQEPSGGETQYF. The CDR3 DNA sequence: TGTGCCAGCAGCCAAGAGCCTAGCGGGGGTGAGACCCAGTACTTC.

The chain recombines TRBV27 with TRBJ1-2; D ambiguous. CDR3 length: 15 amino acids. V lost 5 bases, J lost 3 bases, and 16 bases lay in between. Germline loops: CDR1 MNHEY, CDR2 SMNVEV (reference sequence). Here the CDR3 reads CASSPGVNRDYGYTF. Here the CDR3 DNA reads TGTGCCAGCAGTCCCGGGGTCAACCGTGACTATGGCTACACCTTC.

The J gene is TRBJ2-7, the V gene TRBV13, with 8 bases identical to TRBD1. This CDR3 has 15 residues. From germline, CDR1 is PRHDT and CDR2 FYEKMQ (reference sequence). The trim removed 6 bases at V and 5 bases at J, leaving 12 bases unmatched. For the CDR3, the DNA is TGTGCCAGCAGTTCGACAGGGGTCAGAGGCAACGAGCAGTACTTC. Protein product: CASSSTGVRGNEQYF.

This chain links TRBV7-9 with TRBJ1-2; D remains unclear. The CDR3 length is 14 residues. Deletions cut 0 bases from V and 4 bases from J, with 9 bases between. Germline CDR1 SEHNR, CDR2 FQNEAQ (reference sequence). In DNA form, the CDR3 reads TGTGCCAGCAGCTTAGCTGGGGAGATCTATGGCTACACCTTC. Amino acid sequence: CASSLAGEIYGYTF. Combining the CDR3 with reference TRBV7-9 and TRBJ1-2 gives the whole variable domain DTGVSQNPRHKITKRGQNVTFRCDPISEHNRLYWYRQTLGQGPEFLTYFQNEAQLEKSRLLSDRFSAERPKGSFSTLEIQRTEQGDSAMYLCASSLAGEIYGYTFGSGTRLTVV.

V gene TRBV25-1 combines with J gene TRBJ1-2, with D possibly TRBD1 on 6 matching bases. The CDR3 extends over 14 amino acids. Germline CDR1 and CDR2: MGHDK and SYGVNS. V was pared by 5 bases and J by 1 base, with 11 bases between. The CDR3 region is CASSWGGGNYGYTF. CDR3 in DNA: TGTGCCAGCAGTTGGGGAGGGGGTAACTATGGCTACACCTTC.

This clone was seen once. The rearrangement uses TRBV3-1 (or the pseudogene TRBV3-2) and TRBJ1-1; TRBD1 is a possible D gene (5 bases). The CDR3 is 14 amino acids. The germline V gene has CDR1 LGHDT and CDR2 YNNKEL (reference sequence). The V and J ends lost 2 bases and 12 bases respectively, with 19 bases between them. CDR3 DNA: TGTGCCAGCAGCCAACTAAATGGGGCCAGTAGAACTTTCTTT. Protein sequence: CASSQLNGASRTFF.

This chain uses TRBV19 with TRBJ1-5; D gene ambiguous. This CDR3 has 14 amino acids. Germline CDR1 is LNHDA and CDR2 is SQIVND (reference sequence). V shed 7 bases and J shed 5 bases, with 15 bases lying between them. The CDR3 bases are TGTGCCAGTATTGGGCCATCAGTGTATCAGCCCCAGCATTTT. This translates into CASIGPSVYQPQHF. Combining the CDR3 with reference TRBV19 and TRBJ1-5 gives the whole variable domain DGGITQSPKYLFRKEGQNVTLSCEQNLNHDAMYWYRQDPGQGLRLIYYSQIVNDFQKGDIAEGYSVSREKKESFPLTVTSAQKNPTAFYLCASIGPSVYQPQHFGDGTRLSIL.

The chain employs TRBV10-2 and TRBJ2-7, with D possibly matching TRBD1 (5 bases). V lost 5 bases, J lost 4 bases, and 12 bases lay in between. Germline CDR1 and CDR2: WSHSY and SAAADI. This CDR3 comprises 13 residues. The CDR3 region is CASSPYRTYEQYF. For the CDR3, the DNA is TGCGCCAGCAGTCCCTACAGGACATACGAGCAGTACTTC.

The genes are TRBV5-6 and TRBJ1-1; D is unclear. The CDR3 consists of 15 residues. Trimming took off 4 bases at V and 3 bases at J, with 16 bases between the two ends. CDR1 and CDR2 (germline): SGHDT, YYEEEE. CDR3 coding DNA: TGTGCCAGCAGCAAAGCCCCGACTCGGGACACTGAAGCTTTCTTT. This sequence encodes CASSKAPTRDTEAFF.

DNA of the CDR3: TGCAGTGCTAGTACACTAGCGGGGGGGAACTACAATGAGCAGTTCTTC. This codes for CSASTLAGGNYNEQFF. The chain joins TRBV20-1 to TRBJ2-1; 13 bases match TRBD2. V dropped 3 bases and J dropped 3; count of bases not matched to a gene: 5. The CDR3 is 16 residues long. The germline CDR1 and CDR2 sequences are DFQATT and SNEGSKA (reference sequence).

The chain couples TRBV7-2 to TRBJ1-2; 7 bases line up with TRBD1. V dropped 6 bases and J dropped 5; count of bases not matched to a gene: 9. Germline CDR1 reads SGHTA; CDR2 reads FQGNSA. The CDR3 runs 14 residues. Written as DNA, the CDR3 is TGTGCCAGCAGTGAGGACAGGTTCTTTTATGGCTACACCTTC. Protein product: CASSEDRFFYGYTF.

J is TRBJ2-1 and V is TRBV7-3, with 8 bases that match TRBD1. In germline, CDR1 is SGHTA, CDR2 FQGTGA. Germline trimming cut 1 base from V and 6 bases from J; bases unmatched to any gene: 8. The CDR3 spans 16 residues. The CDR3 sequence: CASSLKRTGRFNEQFF. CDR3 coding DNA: TGTGCCAGCAGCTTAAAAAGGACAGGGAGGTTCAATGAGCAGTTCTTC.

The CDR3 nucleotides are TGCGCCAGCAGCGCCCGGACATCTGGGGCCAACGTCCTGACTTTC. Protein: CASSARTSGANVLTF. The J gene is TRBJ2-6, the V gene TRBV4-3; D is possibly TRBD1 (5 bases). Germline V CDR1 and CDR2: LGHNA, YSLEER. The V end lost 5 bases, the J end lost 1 base, and 9 bases lay between the germline ends. This CDR3 is built from 15 residues.

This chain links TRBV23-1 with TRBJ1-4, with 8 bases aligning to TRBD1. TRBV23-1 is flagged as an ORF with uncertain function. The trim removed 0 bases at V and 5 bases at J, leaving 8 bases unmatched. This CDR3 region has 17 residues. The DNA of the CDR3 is TGCGCCAGCAGTCAATCCCCGGACAGGGTAGCCAATGAAAAACTGTTTTTT. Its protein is CASSQSPDRVANEKLFF.

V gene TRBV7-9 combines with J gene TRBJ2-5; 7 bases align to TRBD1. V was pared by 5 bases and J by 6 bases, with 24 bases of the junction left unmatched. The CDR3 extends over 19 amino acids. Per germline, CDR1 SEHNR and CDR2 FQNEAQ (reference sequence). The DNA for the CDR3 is TGTGCCAGCAGCCTCGATACTCGACAGGGAAGGCCTCCGGGGCAGACCCAGTACTTC. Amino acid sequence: CASSLDTRQGRPPGQTQYF.

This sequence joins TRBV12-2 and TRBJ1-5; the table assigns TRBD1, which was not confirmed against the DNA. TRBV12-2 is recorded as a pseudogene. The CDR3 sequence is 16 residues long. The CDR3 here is CASRLNYRVSNQPQHF. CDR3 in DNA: TGTGCAAGTCGCTTAAACTACAGGGTTAGCAATCAGCCCCAGCATTTT.

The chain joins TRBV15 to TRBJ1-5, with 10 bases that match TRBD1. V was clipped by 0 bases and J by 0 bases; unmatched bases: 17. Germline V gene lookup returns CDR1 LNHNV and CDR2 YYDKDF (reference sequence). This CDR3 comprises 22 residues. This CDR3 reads CATSRDRWGQGSQYSSNQPQHF. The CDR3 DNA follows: TGTGCCACCAGCAGAGATAGGTGGGGACAGGGGAGTCAATATTCTAGCAATCAGCCCCAGCATTTT.

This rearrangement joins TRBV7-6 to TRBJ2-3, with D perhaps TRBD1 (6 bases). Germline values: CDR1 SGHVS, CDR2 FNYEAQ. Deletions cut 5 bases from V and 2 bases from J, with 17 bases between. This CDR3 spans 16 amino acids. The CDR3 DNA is TGTGCCAGCAGCCGCTACAGGGCCCTAAACACAGATACGCAGTATTTT. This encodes CASSRYRALNTDTQYF.

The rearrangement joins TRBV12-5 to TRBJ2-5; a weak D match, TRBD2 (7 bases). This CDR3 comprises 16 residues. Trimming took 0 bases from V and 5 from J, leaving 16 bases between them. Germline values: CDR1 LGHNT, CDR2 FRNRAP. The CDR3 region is CASGLVTRGGRETQYF. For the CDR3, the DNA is TGTGCTAGTGGTTTGGTTACAAGGGGGGGGCGGGAGACCCAGTACTTC.

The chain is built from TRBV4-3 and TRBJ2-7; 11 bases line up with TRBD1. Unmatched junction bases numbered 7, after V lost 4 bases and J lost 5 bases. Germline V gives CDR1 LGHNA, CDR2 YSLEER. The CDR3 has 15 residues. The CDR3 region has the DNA TGCGCCAGCAGCCTAAGGGGGGGACAGGGGGACGAGCAGTACTTC. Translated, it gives CASSLRGGQGDEQYF.

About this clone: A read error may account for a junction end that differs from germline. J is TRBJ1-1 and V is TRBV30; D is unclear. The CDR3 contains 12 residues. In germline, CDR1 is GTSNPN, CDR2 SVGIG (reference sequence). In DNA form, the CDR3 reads TGTGCCTGGAGTATCGGAATGGGAGTGACGCACTTT. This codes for CAWSIGMGVTHF.

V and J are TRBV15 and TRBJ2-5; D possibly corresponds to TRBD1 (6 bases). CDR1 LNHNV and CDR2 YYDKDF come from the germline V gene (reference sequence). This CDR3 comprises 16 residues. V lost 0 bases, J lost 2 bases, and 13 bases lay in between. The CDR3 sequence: CATSRDWQGHQETQYF. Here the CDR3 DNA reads TGTGCCACCAGCAGAGATTGGCAGGGGCATCAAGAGACCCAGTACTTC.

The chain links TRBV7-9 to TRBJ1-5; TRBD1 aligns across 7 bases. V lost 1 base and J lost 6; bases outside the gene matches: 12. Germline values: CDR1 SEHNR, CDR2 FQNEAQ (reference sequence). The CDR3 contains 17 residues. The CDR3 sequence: CASSLVGGPTGPQPQHF. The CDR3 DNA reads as TGTGCCAGCAGCTTAGTAGGGGGCCCGACAGGGCCTCAGCCCCAGCATTTT.

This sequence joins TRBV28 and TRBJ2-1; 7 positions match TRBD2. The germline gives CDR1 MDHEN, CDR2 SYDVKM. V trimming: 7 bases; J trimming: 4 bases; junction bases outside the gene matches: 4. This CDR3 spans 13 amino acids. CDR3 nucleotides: TGTGCCAGCAAGACGGGGGGATACAATGAGCAGTTCTTC. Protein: CASKTGGYNEQFF. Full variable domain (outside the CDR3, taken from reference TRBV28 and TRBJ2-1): DVKVTQSSRYLVKRTGEKVFLECVQDMDHENMFWYRQDPGLGLRLIYFSYDVKMKEKGDIPEGYSVSREKKERFSLILESASTNQTSMYLCASKTGGYNEQFFGPGTRLTVL.

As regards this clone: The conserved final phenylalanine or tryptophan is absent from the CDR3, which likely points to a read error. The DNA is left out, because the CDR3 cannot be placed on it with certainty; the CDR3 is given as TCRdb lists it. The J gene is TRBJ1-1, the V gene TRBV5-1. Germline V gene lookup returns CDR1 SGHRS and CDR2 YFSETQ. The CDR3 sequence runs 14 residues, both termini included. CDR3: CASSFVIAYAPLTG.

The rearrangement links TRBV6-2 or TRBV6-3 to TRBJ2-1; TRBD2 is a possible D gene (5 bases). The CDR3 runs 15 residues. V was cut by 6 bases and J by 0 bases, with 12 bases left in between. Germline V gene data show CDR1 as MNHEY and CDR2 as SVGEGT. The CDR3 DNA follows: TGTGCCAGCAGCCAGCGGCCAAGCTCCTACAATGAGCAGTTCTTC. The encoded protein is CASSQRPSSYNEQFF.

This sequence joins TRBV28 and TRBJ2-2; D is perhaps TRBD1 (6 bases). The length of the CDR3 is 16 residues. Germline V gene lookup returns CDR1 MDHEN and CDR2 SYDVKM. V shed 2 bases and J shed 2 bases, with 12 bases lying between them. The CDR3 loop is CASSLAGTKNTGELFF. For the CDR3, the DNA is TGTGCCAGCAGTTTAGCCGGGACAAAAAACACCGGGGAGCTGTTTTTT.

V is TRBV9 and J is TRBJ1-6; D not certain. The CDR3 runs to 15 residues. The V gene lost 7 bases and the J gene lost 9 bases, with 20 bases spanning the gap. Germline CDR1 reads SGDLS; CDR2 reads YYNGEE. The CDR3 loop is CASLSRQEGISPLHF. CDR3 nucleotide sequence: TGTGCCAGCCTAAGTAGGCAGGAGGGTATTTCACCCCTCCACTTT.